A selection of T cell receptor beta chains follows, all from one sample in a study of blood T cell repertoires in COVID-19. TCRdb's table, derived via immunoSEQ multiplex PCR, lists solely in-frame clones and lacks some. Of some 60,000 clones in the sample, about 92% were seen once. Sequencing was carried out using peripheral blood. The receptors shown here come from a man in his sixties with acute or convalescent COVID-19. Each CDR3 is given with its conserved first and last residue. The D gene is left open where the match is weak. Some rows have no size entry. The others give once, few or many, or a class for an expanded clone.

j_gene	abundance	v_gene	d_gene	CDR3aa	CDR3nt
TRBJ1-1	NA	TRBV5-1	NA	CASSLTQRKNTEAFF	TGCGCCAGCAGCCTGACCCAGAGGAAAAACACTGAAGCTTTCTTT
TRBJ1-1	once	TRBV18	TRBD1	CASSTQGNSEAFF	TGTGCCAGCTCAACACAGGGGAATTCTGAAGCTTTCTTT
TRBJ2-1	NA	TRBV6-6	TRBD2	CASSGGAYNEQFF	TGTGCCAGTAGCGGGGGTGCCTACAATGAGCAGTTCTTC
TRBJ1-2	once	TRBV5-4	NA	CASSLDSYYGYTF	TGTGCCAGCAGCTTGGACAGTTACTATGGCTACACCTTC
TRBJ1-1	NA	TRBV7-8	NA	CASSLWEALNTEAFF	TGTGCCAGCAGCCTCTGGGAGGCGTTGAACACTGAAGCTTTCTTT
TRBJ1-1	NA	TRBV10-1	NA	CASSGAGKNTEAFF	TGCGCCAGCAGTGGGGCTGGAAAGAACACTGAAGCTTTCTTT
TRBJ1-4	NA	TRBV19	NA	CASSEVAGHTGEKLFF	TGTGCCAGTAGTGAGGTTGCTGGGCACACAGGAGAAAAACTGTTTTTT
TRBJ1-2	NA	TRBV5-6	TRBD1	CASSSLDRDHGYTF	TGTGCCAGCAGCTCCCTGGACAGGGACCATGGCTACACCTTC
TRBJ1-2	NA	TRBV2	NA	CASSAPGGAYGYTF	TGTGCCAGCAGTGCGCCGGGAGGGGCCTATGGCTACACCTTC
TRBJ1-5	NA	TRBV4-1	TRBD1	CASSNTGGNDQPQHF	TGCGCCAGCAGCAACACAGGGGGTAACGATCAGCCCCAGCATTTT
TRBJ1-2	NA	TRBV5-1	NA	CASSPEEGGYTF	TGCGCCAGCAGCCCGGAAGAGGGCGGCTACACCTTC
TRBJ1-1	NA	TRBV10-1	TRBD1	CASSHDRDAEAFF	TGCGCCAGCTCACACGACAGGGACGCTGAAGCTTTCTTT
TRBJ2-7	NA	TRBV6-1	TRBD2	CASSEWGTIYEQYF	TGTGCCAGCAGTGAATGGGGGACTATCTACGAGCAGTACTTC
TRBJ1-2	NA	TRBV6-1	TRBD1	CASSESPGGYGYTF	TGTGCCAGCAGTGAATCGCCAGGGGGATATGGCTACACCTTC
TRBJ1-1	NA	TRBV6-6	NA	CASTEPRNTEAFF	TGTGCCAGCACGGAGCCTCGGAACACTGAAGCTTTCTTT
TRBJ1-5	once	TRBV6-1	NA	CASSEARAGTYGPGNSNQPQHF	TGTGCCAGCAGTGAAGCGCGAGCAGGGACTTACGGCCCTGGAAATAGCAATCAGCCCCAGCATTTT
TRBJ2-2	few	TRBV27	NA	CASSLIDSRSGELFF	TGTGCCAGCAGTTTAATCGACAGTCGGTCCGGGGAGCTGTTTTTT